This record covers a single T cell receptor beta chain. Its antigen has not been determined. Base qualities are not recorded, but no much larger clone differs from it by a single base. The sample's treatment or condition label, in plain terms: live attenuated yellow fever vaccine strain. At each blood-draw timepoint, two biological replicates of bulk PBMCs were collected. A standard Ficoll-Paque protocol was used to isolate PBMCs from peripheral blood. TriZol was used to extract RNA from bulk PBMCs, CD4 and CD8 fractions, and dextramer-positive and dextramer-negative fractions. This sample was included in a study of T cells after yellow fever vaccination (dated by TCRdb to about 2019). General notes on the study: The SMART-Seq v4 Ultra Low Input RNA kit was used to prepare libraries from fractions with low cell numbers. To track T-cell clones before and after primary and booster YFV17D yellow fever vaccination, bulk TCR alpha and beta repertoires were sequenced longitudinally. Two healthy male donors made up the cohort, one aged 18 to 29 years and the other aged 30 to 40 years. Blood samples were taken at several timepoints before and after primary and secondary immunization, and bulk PBMC replicates and cell subsets were isolated.

Broader findings and caveats from the paper: After the booster, most of the clones that had expanded following primary vaccination were detected again (roughly 97% of CD4 and roughly 88% of CD8), which suggests that memory was broadly maintained. Compared with the primary T-cell response, the secondary T-cell response was weaker but faster, peaking on day 5 rather than day 15. A small share of clonotypes occurred in both CD4 and CD8 compartments, likely arising from convergent recombination. Because the study included only a couple of donors, the extent to which the findings can be generalized is limited. Computational filtering was required because FACS-sorted repertoires could contain abundant contaminating clonotypes from the bulk population.

TCR cDNA was synthesized by 5'RACE template switching, through which a universal primer site and unique molecular identifiers were introduced. cDNA synthesis was primed from both the TCR alpha and TCR beta constant segments. Library amplification used two PCR steps, and the second PCR step added sample barcodes and sequencing adapters. Sequencing of libraries was done on Illumina HiSeq 2500 (2x100 bp) or NovaSeq (2x150 bp). In the paper's pipeline: Reads were demultiplexed and collapsed into UMI consensus sequences with MIGEC, and V(D)J alignment was performed with MiXCR. Vaccine-responding clonotypes were identified with edgeR using replicate PBMC samples, with FDR below 0.01 and a log2 fold change above 5 up to day 15 being required. Each bulk clonotype was labeled CD4 or CD8 based on which sequenced repertoire, CD4 or CD8, contained the clonotype at higher abundance. Using fastp at Q25 and MiXCR, TCRdb reprocessed the public reads and kept productive beta chains. Every entry covers one CDR3 protein and lists the most common genes and DNA from its rows. The V and J calls come from TCRdb's annotation, not from the publication. The sample contains 250,000 to 350,000 distinct CDR3 sequences, around 7% of them found a single time. Jointly, the top ten make up around 17% of the sample.

V and J lose 7 bases and 3 bases, and a span of 15 bases separates them. The germline V gene gives CDR1 as MNHNS and CDR2 as SASEGT. The CDR3 goes from the cysteine to the phenylalanine over 14 residues. Only the CDR3 DNA stays, 42 bases, in frame from base 1. The sample in question was PBMCs, obtained more than 35 days after the first yellow fever vaccination. This sequence uses TRBV6-1 and TRBJ1-1, and TRBD1 may be the D gene, going by 6 matching bases. The receptor comes from a man between 18 and 35 years old who received the YFV17D yellow fever vaccine. The CDR3 region has the sequence CASTITAGDTEAFF. The nucleotides are TGTGCCAGCACCATAACGGCAGGGGACACTGAAGCTTTCTTT.